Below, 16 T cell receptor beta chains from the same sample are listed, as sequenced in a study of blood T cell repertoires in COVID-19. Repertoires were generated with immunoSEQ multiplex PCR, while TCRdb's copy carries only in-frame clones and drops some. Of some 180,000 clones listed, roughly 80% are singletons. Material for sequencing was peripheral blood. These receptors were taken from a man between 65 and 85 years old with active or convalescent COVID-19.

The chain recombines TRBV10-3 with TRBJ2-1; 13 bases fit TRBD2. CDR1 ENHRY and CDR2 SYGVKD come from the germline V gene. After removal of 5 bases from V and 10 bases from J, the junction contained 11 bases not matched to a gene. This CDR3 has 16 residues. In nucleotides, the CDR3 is TGTGCCATCAGTCAAGGACTAGCGGGGGCCTCGGACGAGCAGTTCTTC. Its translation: CAISQGLAGASDEQFF.

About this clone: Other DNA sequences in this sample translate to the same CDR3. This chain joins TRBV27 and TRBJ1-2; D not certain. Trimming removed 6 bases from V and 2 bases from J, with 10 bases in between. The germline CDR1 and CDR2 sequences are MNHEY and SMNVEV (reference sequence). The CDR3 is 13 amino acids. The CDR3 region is CASSLRENYGYTF. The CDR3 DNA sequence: TGTGCCAGCAGCTTGCGAGAAAACTATGGCTACACCTTC.

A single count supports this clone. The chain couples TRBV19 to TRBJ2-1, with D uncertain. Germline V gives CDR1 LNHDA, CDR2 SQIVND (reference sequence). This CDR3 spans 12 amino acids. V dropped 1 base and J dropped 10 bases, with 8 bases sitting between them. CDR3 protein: CASSIGRLEQFF. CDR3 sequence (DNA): TGTGCCAGTAGTATAGGTAGACTCGAGCAGTTCTTC.

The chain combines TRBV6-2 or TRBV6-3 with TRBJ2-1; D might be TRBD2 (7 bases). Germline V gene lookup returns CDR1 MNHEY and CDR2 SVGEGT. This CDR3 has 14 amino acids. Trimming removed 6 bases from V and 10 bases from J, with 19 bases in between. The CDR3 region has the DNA TGTGCCAGCAGCCTCCCGTGGGGGGGCTCCGAGCAGTTCTTC. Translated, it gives CASSLPWGGSEQFF.

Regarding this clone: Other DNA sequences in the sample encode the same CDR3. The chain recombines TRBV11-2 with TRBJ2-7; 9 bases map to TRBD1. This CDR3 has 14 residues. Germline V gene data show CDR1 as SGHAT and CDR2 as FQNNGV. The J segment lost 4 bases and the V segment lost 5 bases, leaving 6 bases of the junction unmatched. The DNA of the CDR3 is TGTGCCAGCAGCCTCGGGACAGGGAATTACGAGCAGTACTTC. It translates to CASSLGTGNYEQYF.

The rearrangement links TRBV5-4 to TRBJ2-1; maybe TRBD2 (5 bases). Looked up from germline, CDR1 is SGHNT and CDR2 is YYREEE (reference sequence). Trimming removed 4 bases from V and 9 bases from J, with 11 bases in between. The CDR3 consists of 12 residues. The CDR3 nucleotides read TGTGCCAGCAGCCTAGGACTCAGTGAGCAGTTCTTC. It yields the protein CASSLGLSEQFF.

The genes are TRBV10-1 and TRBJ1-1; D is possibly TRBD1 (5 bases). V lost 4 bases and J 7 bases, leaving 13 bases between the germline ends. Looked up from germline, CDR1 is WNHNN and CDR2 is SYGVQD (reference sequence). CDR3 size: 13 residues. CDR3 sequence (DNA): TGCGCCAGCAGTGCACCCGACAGAAATGAAGCTTTCTTT. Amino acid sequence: CASSAPDRNEAFF.

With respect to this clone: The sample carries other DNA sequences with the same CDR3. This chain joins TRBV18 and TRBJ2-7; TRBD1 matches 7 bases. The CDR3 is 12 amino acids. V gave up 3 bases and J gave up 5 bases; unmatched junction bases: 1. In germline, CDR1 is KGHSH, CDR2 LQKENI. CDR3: CASSPDRDEQYF. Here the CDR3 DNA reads TGTGCCAGCTCACCCGACAGGGACGAGCAGTACTTC.

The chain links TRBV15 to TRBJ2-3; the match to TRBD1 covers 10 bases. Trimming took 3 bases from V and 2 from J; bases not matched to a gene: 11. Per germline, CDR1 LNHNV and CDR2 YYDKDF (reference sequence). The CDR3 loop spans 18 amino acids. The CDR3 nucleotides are TGTGCCACCAGCAGCGGGACAGGGGTTTTACTCCACACAGATACGCAGTATTTT. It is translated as CATSSGTGVLLHTDTQYF. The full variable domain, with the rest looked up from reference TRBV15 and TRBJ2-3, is DAMVIQNPRYQVTQFGKPVTLSCSQTLNHNVMYWYQQKSSQAPKLLFHYYDKDFNNEADTPDNFQSRRPNTSFCFLDIRSPGLGDTAMYLCATSSGTGVLLHTDTQYFGPGTRLTVL.

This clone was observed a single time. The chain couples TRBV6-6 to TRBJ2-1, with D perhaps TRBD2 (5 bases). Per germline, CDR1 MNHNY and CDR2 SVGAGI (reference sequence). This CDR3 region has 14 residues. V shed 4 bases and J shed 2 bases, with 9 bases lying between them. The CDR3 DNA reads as TGTGCCAGCAGTTCTAGCAGCGCCTACAATGAGCAGTTCTTC. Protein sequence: CASSSSSAYNEQFF.

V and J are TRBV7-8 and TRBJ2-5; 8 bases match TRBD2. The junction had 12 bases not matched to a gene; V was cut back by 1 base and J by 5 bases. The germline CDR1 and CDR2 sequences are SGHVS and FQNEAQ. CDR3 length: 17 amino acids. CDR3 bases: TGTGCCAGCAGCTTAGTTGGGTTAGCGGGACGTCGGGAGACCCAGTACTTC. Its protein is CASSLVGLAGRRETQYF.

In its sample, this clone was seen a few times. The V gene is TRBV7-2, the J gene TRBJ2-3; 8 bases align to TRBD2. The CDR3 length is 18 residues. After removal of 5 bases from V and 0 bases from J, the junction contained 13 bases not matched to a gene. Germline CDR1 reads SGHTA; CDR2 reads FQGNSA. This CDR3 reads CASSLLLSGSASTDTQYF. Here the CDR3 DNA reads TGTGCCAGCAGCCTACTCCTGAGCGGGAGCGCTAGCACAGATACGCAGTATTTT.

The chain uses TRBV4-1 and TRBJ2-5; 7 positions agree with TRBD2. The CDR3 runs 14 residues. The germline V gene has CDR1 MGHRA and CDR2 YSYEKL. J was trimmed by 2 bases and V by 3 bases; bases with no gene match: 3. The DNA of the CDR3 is TGCGCCAGCAGCCAGGGAGGGGTACAAGAGACCCAGTACTTC. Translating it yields CASSQGGVQETQYF.

The CDR3 DNA follows: TGCAGTGCCACTATGAACACTGAAGCTTTCTTT. Translated: CSATMNTEAFF. V and J are TRBV20-1 and TRBJ1-1, with unresolved D. The germline V and J ends were trimmed by 6 bases and 0 bases, with 5 bases remaining between them. There are 11 residues in the CDR3. Germline V gives CDR1 DFQATT, CDR2 SNEGSKA (reference sequence).

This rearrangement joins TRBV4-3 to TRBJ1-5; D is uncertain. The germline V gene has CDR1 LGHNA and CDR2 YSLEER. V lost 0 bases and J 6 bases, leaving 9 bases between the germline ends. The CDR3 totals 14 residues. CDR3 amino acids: CASSQDHRGQPQHF. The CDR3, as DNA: TGCGCCAGCAGCCAAGATCACCGGGGTCAGCCCCAGCATTTT.

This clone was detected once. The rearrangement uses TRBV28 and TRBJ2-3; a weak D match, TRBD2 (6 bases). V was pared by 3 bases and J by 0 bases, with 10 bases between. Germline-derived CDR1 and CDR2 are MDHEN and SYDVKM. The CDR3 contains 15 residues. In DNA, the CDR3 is TGTGCCAGCAGTTTCATAGCGGCTAGCACAGATACGCAGTATTTT. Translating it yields CASSFIAASTDTQYF. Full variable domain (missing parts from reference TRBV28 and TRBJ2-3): DVKVTQSSRYLVKRTGEKVFLECVQDMDHENMFWYRQDPGLGLRLIYFSYDVKMKEKGDIPEGYSVSREKKERFSLILESASTNQTSMYLCASSFIAASTDTQYFGPGTRLTVL.